Each of the 32 T cell receptor beta chains below was sequenced from the same sample in a study of prognosis after radiotherapy for stage I lung cancer. Genomic DNA yielded TCR beta CDR3, amplified by two-round multiplex PCR. First-round PCR employed TRBV- and TRBJ-specific primers for each gene. From the multiplex PCR reads, TCRdb called clonotypes with MiXCR, one entry per CDR3 protein. This table has 13,000 to 15,000 distinct CDR3 sequences, around 33% appearing once. This specimen was PBMCs, taken before or after stereotactic body radiation therapy (not recorded which). These receptor sequences come from a donor aged 50 or older with non-small cell lung cancer.

This clonotype was recorded at least ten times. This rearrangement joins TRBV7-2 to TRBJ2-7; the D is unclear. With 4 bases removed from V and 2 bases from J, the gap between germline ends came to 6 bases. This CDR3 is 12 amino acids long. CDR1 is SGHTA, CDR2 FQGNSA, per germline. CDR3 protein: CASSSGPYEQYF. CDR3 DNA: TGTGCCAGCAGCTCAGGACCCTACGAGCAGTACTTC.

As regards this clonotype: A far larger clone is one base from this, pointing to a likely read error. The chain has TRBV6-2 or TRBV6-3 and TRBJ2-4, with D tentatively TRBD1 or TRBD2 (5 bases each). Trimming stripped 7 bases from V and 13 bases from J, with 14 bases between. CDR3 length: 11 amino acids. Germline V gives CDR1 MNHEY, CDR2 SVGEGT. The CDR3 here is CASMGDNEQYF. The CDR3, as DNA: TGTGCCAGCATGGGGGATAATGAGCAGTACTTC.

This clonotype was counted ten times or more. The genes are TRBV2 and TRBJ2-3; the D gene could be TRBD1 or TRBD2 (5 bases each). Deletions cut 7 bases from V and 4 bases from J, with 18 bases between. Germline V CDR1 and CDR2: SNHLY, FYNNEI. The CDR3 runs to 15 residues. CDR3 DNA: TGTGCCAGCACTCCCGGGACCGCCGGCGCAGATACGCAGTATTTT. Translation: CASTPGTAGADTQYF.

This clonotype was seen repeatedly, ten times or more. One end of the junction fails to match germline, which may point to a read error. The J gene is TRBJ2-3, the V gene TRBV28; D assignment may be TRBD1 or TRBD2 (5 bases each). The CDR3 runs 12 residues. CDR1 and CDR2 (germline): MDHEN, SYDVKM. The CDR3 coding sequence is TGTGCCAGCAGTTTAACGGGCCGGGACCCCTCTTTT. Translated, it gives CASSLTGRDPSF.

The chain combines TRBV6-1 with TRBJ1-4, with D possibly matching TRBD1 (5 bases). The CDR3 extends over 13 amino acids. Germline CDR1 MNHNS, CDR2 SASEGT. V was pared by 6 bases and J by 3 bases, with 8 bases between. CDR3 nucleotide sequence: TGTGCCAGCAGATACAGGTCTAATGAAAAACTGTTTTTT. Protein sequence: CASRYRSNEKLFF.

This clonotype has at least ten counts. V gene TRBV28 combines with J gene TRBJ1-1; possibly TRBD1 for D (5 bases). V lost 1 base and J 7 bases, leaving 16 bases between the germline ends. Germline values: CDR1 MDHEN, CDR2 SYDVKM. This CDR3 is built from 15 residues. The CDR3 spells CASSLSPGMSNEAFF. The CDR3 DNA reads as TGTGCCAGCAGTTTATCCCCAGGGATGAGCAATGAAGCTTTCTTT.

The CDR3 reads CASSPHSKRAYEQYF. The CDR3 DNA reads as TGTGCCAGCAGCCCCCATTCCAAAAGGGCCTACGAGCAGTACTTC. The genes are TRBV9 and TRBJ2-7; D is ambiguous. The CDR3 spans 15 residues. CDR1 SGDLS and CDR2 YYNGEE come from the germline V gene. Trimming shortened V by 4 bases and J by 2 bases, and 16 bases separated the two germline ends.

In its sample, this clonotype ranks as medium-sized (0.01 to 0.1%). CDR3 residues: CASGLGRAGDNEQFF. The CDR3 coding sequence is TGTGCTAGTGGTTTGGGTCGAGCGGGAGACAATGAGCAGTTCTTC. V is TRBV12-5 and J is TRBJ2-1; 8 bases align to TRBD2. The germline gives CDR1 LGHNT, CDR2 FRNRAP. Trimming at V came to 1 base and at J to 5 bases, leaving 4 bases not matched to a gene. CDR3 length: 15 residues.

This clonotype was picked up many times. V usage is TRBV20-1 and J usage is TRBJ2-5, with 7 bases matching TRBD2. The germline V gene has CDR1 DFQATT and CDR2 SNEGSKA (reference sequence). J was trimmed by 2 bases and V by 5 bases; bases with no gene match: 8. The CDR3 is 14 amino acids. The CDR3 region is CSAGRGGSQETQYF. The CDR3 DNA follows: TGCAGTGCTGGGAGGGGAGGGTCACAAGAGACCCAGTACTTC.

V and J are TRBV9 and TRBJ2-3; 16 bases line up with TRBD2. Germline-derived CDR1 and CDR2 are SGDLS and YYNGEE. The CDR3 is made up of 17 amino acids. V was pared by 1 base and J by 6 bases, with 5 bases of the junction left unmatched. The CDR3, as DNA: TGTGCCAGCAGCGTAAAGGGACTAGCGGGAGGGATGGATACGCAGTATTTT. This gives the protein CASSVKGLAGGMDTQYF. Supplemented by reference TRBV9 and TRBJ2-3, the full variable domain reads DSGVTQTPKHLITATGQRVTLRCSPRSGDLSVYWYQQSLDQGLQFLIQYYNGEERAKGNILERFSAQQFPDLHSELNLSSLELGDSALYFCASSVKGLAGGMDTQYFGPGTRLTVL.

This clonotype is labeled as medium-sized. The chain joins TRBV7-3 to TRBJ2-2; 9 nucleotides match TRBD2. Looked up from germline, CDR1 is SGHTA and CDR2 is FQGTGA. This CDR3 has 14 residues. V was clipped by 5 bases and J by 6 bases; unmatched bases: 4. The CDR3: CASSGLAPAGELFF. Here the CDR3 DNA reads TGTGCCAGCAGCGGACTAGCGCCCGCCGGGGAGCTGTTTTTT.

This clonotype showed up many times. The rearrangement uses TRBV12-3 or TRBV12-4 and TRBJ2-4, with D possibly matching TRBD2 (6 bases). This CDR3 region has 14 residues. With 2 bases removed from V and 3 bases from J, the gap between germline ends came to 8 bases. CDR3 loop: CASSLRTNKNIQYF. As DNA, the CDR3 is TGTGCCAGCAGTTTAAGGACTAACAAAAACATTCAGTACTTC.

This clonotype came up a few times. The rearrangement uses TRBV3-1 and TRBJ2-1; 8 nucleotides line up with TRBD1. The CDR3 extends over 13 amino acids. The J segment lost 8 bases and the V segment lost 6 bases, leaving 6 bases of the junction unmatched. Germline CDR1 reads LGHDT; CDR2 reads YNNKEL (reference sequence). This CDR3 reads CASRRTGFHEQFF. As DNA, the CDR3 is TGTGCCAGCAGACGGACAGGGTTCCATGAGCAGTTCTTC.

Judged by abundance, this clonotype is medium-sized. This chain links TRBV6-1 with TRBJ2-7; D unclear. V was pared by 6 bases and J by 3 bases, with 12 bases between. This CDR3 region has 13 residues. Germline CDR1 reads MNHNS; CDR2 reads SASEGT. CDR3 nucleotide sequence: TGTGCCAGCAGCCGATCTTACCGCTACGAGCAGTACTTC. This translates into CASSRSYRYEQYF.

The chain joins TRBV27 to TRBJ2-6; 8 positions match TRBD1. In germline, CDR1 is MNHEY, CDR2 SMNVEV (reference sequence). The CDR3 has 19 amino acids. V trimming: 5 bases; J trimming: 11 bases; junction bases outside the gene matches: 23. CDR3 DNA sequence: TGTGCCAGCAGTCCGCGCTTATCTACAGGGGGAGCTGGGCCCGACGTCCTGACTTTC. Its translation is CASSPRLSTGGAGPDVLTF.

This clonotype came up many times. The rearrangement uses TRBV19 and TRBJ1-1; D is unresolved. Trimming took 3 bases from V and 4 from J, leaving 15 bases between them. Germline V gene sequence: CDR1 LNHDA, CDR2 SQIVND (reference sequence). The CDR3 runs to 15 residues. The CDR3 nucleotides are TGTGCCAGTAGTATCACCTGGTCCGAGACCACTGAAGCTTTCTTT. Translated: CASSITWSETTEAFF.

This clonotype came up many times. The CDR3 here is CASSVAANNEQFF. The CDR3 DNA follows: TGTGCCAGCAGTGTTGCTGCAAACAATGAGCAGTTCTTC. The genes are TRBV6-4 and TRBJ2-1, with D hard to call. Germline assignment: CDR1 MRHNA and CDR2 SNTAGT. The CDR3 is 13 amino acids. Between the trimmed V and J ends, which lost 4 bases and 5 bases, there was a span of 9 bases.

The gene calls are TRBV18 and TRBJ1-5; no reliable D call. Deletions cut 3 bases from V and 15 bases from J, with 18 bases between. The length of the CDR3 is 13 residues. Germline CDR1 KGHSH, CDR2 LQKENI. DNA for the CDR3: TGTGCCAGCTCACCTTATAGCAATCAGCACCGGCATTTT. Encoded protein: CASSPYSNQHRHF. The entire variable domain, with the rest obtained from reference TRBV18 and TRBJ1-5, is as follows: NAGVMQNPRHLVRRRGQEARLRCSPMKGHSHVYWYRQLPEEGLKFMVYLQKENIIDESGMPKERFSAEFPKEGPSILRIQQVVRGDSAAYFCASSPYSNQHRHFGDGTRLSIL.

On this clonotype itself: A far more abundant clone sits one base away, making this likely a read error. The CDR3 region is CVSRTFGNNSPLHF. As DNA, the CDR3 is TGTGTCAGCAGGACCTTCGGGAATAATTCACCCCTCCACTTT. The V call is TRBV6-8, the J call TRBJ1-6, with D hard to call. This CDR3 has 14 residues. Per germline, CDR1 MNHGY and CDR2 SAAAGT.

This clonotype was found many times. The V and J genes are TRBV28 and TRBJ2-5, with D perhaps TRBD1 (6 bases). V gave up 5 bases and J gave up 5 bases, with 18 bases separating them. The CDR3 totals 15 residues. Germline CDR1 reads MDHEN; CDR2 reads SYDVKM. The CDR3 reads CASSTPYGGGETQYF. The CDR3, as DNA: TGTGCCAGCAGTACCCCCTATGGGGGCGGGGAGACCCAGTACTTC.

This clonotype has at least ten counts. V is TRBV20-1 and J is TRBJ1-2; no clear D. Germline loops: CDR1 DFQATT, CDR2 SNEGSKA (reference sequence). V lost 0 bases, J lost 5 bases, and 10 bases lay in between. This CDR3 spans 13 amino acids. The CDR3 sequence is CSARDPWEYGYTF. The CDR3 coding sequence is TGCAGTGCTAGAGATCCATGGGAGTATGGCTACACCTTC.

By proportion, this clonotype is medium-sized. The chain has TRBV20-1 and TRBJ2-1; 10 positions match TRBD2. The CDR3 runs 14 residues. Losses at the gene ends were 1 base for V and 10 bases for J; bases not matched to a gene: 7. Germline CDR1 DFQATT, CDR2 SNEGSKA (reference sequence). The CDR3 loop reads CSARVPSGSLEQFF. CDR3 coding DNA: TGCAGTGCTAGAGTCCCTAGCGGGAGTTTGGAGCAGTTCTTC.

As to this clonotype: One junction end disagrees with the germline gene, perhaps due to a read error. The chain is built from TRBV6-1 and TRBJ2-7; 8 bases align to TRBD2. Per the germline V gene, CDR1 is MNHNS and CDR2 is SASEGT. This CDR3 comprises 15 residues. The CDR3 sequence is CASSEGAGVLYDQYF. The CDR3 region has the DNA TGTGCCAGCAGTGAAGGAGCGGGAGTGTTATACGATCAGTACTTC.

Regarding this clonotype: A read error may be the cause here, since a much bigger clone is one base away. The chain employs TRBV9 and TRBJ1-6; D is uncertain. The CDR3 loop spans 11 amino acids. CDR1 and CDR2 (germline): SGDLS, YYNGEE. The CDR3 loop reads CGSAPNSPLHF. CDR3 DNA sequence: TGTGGCAGCGCCCCCAATTCACCCCTCCACTTT.

This clonotype was observed many times. J is TRBJ2-5 and V is TRBV2; the D is unclear. V was clipped by 2 bases and J by 1 base, with 11 bases between them. Germline CDR1 reads SNHLY; CDR2 reads FYNNEI. The CDR3 length is 15 residues. The CDR3 here is CASSELRNSQETQYF. The DNA for the CDR3 is TGTGCCAGCAGTGAATTGCGGAACAGCCAAGAGACCCAGTACTTC.

In this sample, this clonotype turned up many times. The gene calls are TRBV7-3 and TRBJ1-1; the D is unclear. V was cut by 5 bases and J by 2 bases, with 9 bases left in between. Germline V gene sequence: CDR1 SGHTA, CDR2 FQGTGA. The CDR3 length is 13 residues. CDR3 residues: CASSTRQNTEAFF. The CDR3 DNA reads TGTGCCAGCAGCACCCGACAAAACACTGAAGCTTTCTTT.

Worth noting for this clonotype: This may arise from a read error, as a much more abundant clone is one base away. This rearrangement joins TRBV2 to TRBJ2-3; D uncertain. This CDR3 comprises 14 residues. Per germline, CDR1 SNHLY and CDR2 FYNNEI. This CDR3 reads CAIGRAYITHTQYF. CDR3 DNA: TGTGCCATCGGACGGGCCTACATCACACATACGCAGTATTTT.

There are many counts of this clonotype. V and J are TRBV7-2 and TRBJ1-5, with D hard to call. V was pared by 5 bases and J by 2 bases, with 16 bases between. Germline CDR1 is SGHTA and CDR2 is FQGNSA. This CDR3 contains 16 residues. This chain's CDR3 is CASSPRGRDGNQPQHF. Written as DNA, the CDR3 is TGTGCCAGCAGCCCCCGGGGTAGAGACGGCAATCAGCCCCAGCATTTT. The complete variable domain, with remaining parts taken from reference TRBV7-2 and TRBJ1-5, reads GAGVSQSPSNKVTEKGKDVELRCDPISGHTALYWYRQSLGQGLEFLIYFQGNSAPDKSGLPSDRFSAERTGGSVSTLTIQRTQQEDSAVYLCASSPRGRDGNQPQHFGDGTRLSIL.

This clonotype is labeled as medium-sized. Here the CDR3 reads CASSLQSTGVDEQFF. The CDR3 DNA follows: TGTGCCAGCAGCCTCCAATCGACAGGGGTGGATGAGCAGTTCTTC. The J gene is TRBJ2-1, the V gene TRBV2; 8 positions match TRBD1. The CDR3 has 15 residues. The ends lost 6 bases at V and 8 bases at J; junction bases unmatched: 12. Looked up from germline, CDR1 is SNHLY and CDR2 is FYNNEI.

Comment on this clonotype: Here the CDR3 omits its conserved ending phenylalanine or tryptophan, so a read error is the likely source. The rearrangement joins TRBV2 to TRBJ2-1; 9 bases map to TRBD2. Per germline, CDR1 SNHLY and CDR2 FYNNEI. The CDR3 is 15 amino acids. The V gene end was trimmed by 3 bases and the J gene end by 4 bases; junction bases not matched to a gene: 4. DNA for the CDR3: TGTGCCAGCAGTGATTGGACTAGCGTGTACAATGAGCAGTTCCTC. Residues: CASSDWTSVYNEQFL.

This clonotype was seen at least ten times. The V and J genes are TRBV6-2 or TRBV6-3 and TRBJ1-5; D might be TRBD1 (5 bases). Per germline, CDR1 MNHEY and CDR2 SVGEGT. V dropped 2 bases and J dropped 0 bases, with 8 bases sitting between them. The CDR3 is 15 residues long. The CDR3 spells CASSYDSNSNQPQHF. DNA of the CDR3: TGTGCCAGCAGTTACGACAGTAATAGCAATCAGCCCCAGCATTTT.

This clonotype occurred many times. The gene calls are TRBV19 and TRBJ2-2, with 7 bases matching TRBD1. Germline V gene lookup returns CDR1 LNHDA and CDR2 SQIVND (reference sequence). V lost 6 bases to trimming and J lost 2 bases; unmatched junction nucleotides: 9. CDR3 length equals 16 residues. The CDR3 loop reads CASRISGTANTGELFF. The CDR3 coding sequence is TGTGCCAGTAGAATTTCCGGGACAGCAAACACCGGGGAGCTGTTTTTT.